These 23 T cell receptor beta chains were sequenced from one sample in a study of T cell repertoires in cytomegalovirus infection. No antigen is known for these receptors. Each CDR3 protein gets one entry after TCRdb re-called the reads with MiXCR. The data show hundreds of thousands of distinct CDR3 sequences, roughly a third seen once. The material sequenced was cultured PBMCs, taken from culture after CMV antigen stimulation. The receptors stem from a human donor in good health (CMV status not recorded). Some clones in this sample may be carry-over from other donors' samples.

In its sample, this clonotype was seen a few times. V and J are TRBV19 and TRBJ1-5; no firm D call. The germline V gene has CDR1 LNHDA and CDR2 SQIVND (reference sequence). The CDR3 covers 14 residues. The germline V and J ends were trimmed by 6 bases and 0 bases, with 9 bases remaining between them. The CDR3 bases are TGTGCCAGTAGGAGTAAAGATAGCAATCAGCCCCAGCATTTT. Translation gives CASRSKDSNQPQHF.

This clonotype has just a few counts. This sequence joins TRBV7-2 and TRBJ2-7, with 15 bases that match TRBD2. Germline V gene data show CDR1 as SGHTA and CDR2 as FQGNSA. With 0 bases clipped from V and 2 bases from J, the junction kept 8 bases outside the gene matches. The CDR3 covers 19 residues. DNA of the CDR3: TGTGCCAGCAGCTTAGCCACGGGACTAGCGGGAGGTTCCACCTACGAGCAGTACTTC. It is translated as CASSLATGLAGGSTYEQYF.

The chain is built from TRBV20-1 and TRBJ2-7; D is perhaps TRBD1 (6 bases). The germline V gene encodes CDR1 DFQATT and CDR2 SNEGSKA (reference sequence). The V and J ends lost 3 bases and 4 bases respectively, with 16 bases between them. The CDR3 is made up of 14 amino acids. This CDR3 is CSARRWGRLYEQYF. CDR3 DNA sequence: TGCAGTGCTAGGAGGTGGGGGCGGCTTTACGAGCAGTACTTC.

The V call is TRBV2, the J call TRBJ1-2; no clear D gene. The CDR3 length is 13 residues. Trimming stripped 4 bases from V and 4 bases from J, with 10 bases between. Germline V CDR1 and CDR2: SNHLY, FYNNEI. The chain's CDR3 is CASSGAGLYGYTF. The CDR3 coding sequence is TGTGCCAGCAGTGGGGCAGGACTCTATGGCTACACCTTC.

The chain uses TRBV29-1 and TRBJ2-7; D is tentatively TRBD1 or TRBD2 (5 bases each). V was shortened by 4 bases and J by 2 bases, with 18 bases between the two germline ends. Germline CDR1 SQVTM, CDR2 ANQGSEA. This CDR3 region has 15 residues. CDR3 region: CSVGIMPGAPYEQYF. As DNA, the CDR3 is TGCAGCGTTGGAATAATGCCCGGGGCCCCCTACGAGCAGTACTTC.

There are a few counts of this clonotype. The chain recombines TRBV5-4 with TRBJ2-7, with TRBD2 identical over 7 bases. In germline, CDR1 is SGHNT, CDR2 YYREEE (reference sequence). The CDR3 totals 16 residues. V was clipped by 0 bases and J by 0 bases; unmatched bases: 6. The CDR3 DNA follows: TGTGCCAGCAGCTTGGCAAGCGGGACGATCTCCTACGAGCAGTACTTC. This sequence encodes CASSLASGTISYEQYF.

The chain links TRBV18 to TRBJ2-5; D is uncertain. The CDR3 extends over 14 amino acids. Germline V gene lookup returns CDR1 KGHSH and CDR2 LQKENI. V lost 3 bases and J lost 1, with 9 bases in between. In nucleotides, the CDR3 is TGTGCCAGCTCACCGTTACAGCGCCAAGAGACCCAGTACTTC. It yields the protein CASSPLQRQETQYF.

This clonotype was seen at least ten times. V and J are TRBV7-2 and TRBJ1-5; tentatively, D is TRBD1 (5 bases). Per the germline V gene, CDR1 is SGHTA and CDR2 is FQGNSA. CDR3 size: 15 residues. Trimming took off 5 bases at V and 4 bases at J, with 15 bases between the two ends. CDR3 residues: CASSPPGPYNQPQHF. The CDR3 DNA reads TGTGCCAGCAGCCCCCCAGGGCCATATAATCAGCCCCAGCATTTT.

Note on this clonotype: One end of the junction fails to match germline, which may point to a read error. The chain carries TRBV5-3 and TRBJ1-4; D call uncertain. TRBV5-3 qualifies as an ORF whose function is uncertain. The CDR3 is 15 amino acids. The CDR3 nucleotides are TGTGCCAGCAGCTTGGGGTCTGGGAGTTTGGAAAAACTGTTTTTT. Residues: CASSLGSGSLEKLFF.

Points on this clonotype: A much larger clone lies a single base off, so this may be a read error. This sequence joins TRBV7-9 and TRBJ1-6; D may be TRBD1 (6 bases). The CDR3 loop spans 14 amino acids. CDR1 SEHNR and CDR2 FQNEAQ come from the germline V gene (reference sequence). CDR3 sequence (DNA): TGTACCAGCAGCATCACAGGGATGAGCTCACCCCTCCACTTT. This sequence encodes CTSSITGMSSPLHF.

The V call is TRBV29-1, the J call TRBJ1-2, with D tentatively TRBD1 (6 bases). This CDR3 comprises 16 residues. The V and J ends lost 4 bases and 4 bases respectively, with 22 bases between them. Germline V CDR1 and CDR2: SQVTM, ANQGSEA. The CDR3 sequence: CSVGPVGGARIYGYTF. The CDR3, as DNA: TGCAGCGTTGGCCCGGTCGGGGGGGCGCGCATCTATGGCTACACCTTC.

The chain has TRBV18 and TRBJ1-4, with D hard to call. CDR3 size: 14 residues. V shed 3 bases and J shed 7 bases, with 12 bases lying between them. Looked up from germline, CDR1 is KGHSH and CDR2 is LQKENI. CDR3 protein: CASSPTAQIEKLFF. In DNA, the CDR3 is TGTGCCAGCTCACCGACGGCACAAATTGAAAAACTGTTTTTT.

The chain employs TRBV15 and TRBJ2-7; 9 nucleotides match TRBD1. CDR3 size: 16 residues. Germline loops: CDR1 LNHNV, CDR2 YYDKDF (reference sequence). Germline trimming cut 0 bases from V and 6 bases from J; bases unmatched to any gene: 9. The DNA for the CDR3 is TGTGCCACCAGCAGAGATCTAGGGGACAGGGCGGGCGAGCAGTACTTC. It yields the protein CATSRDLGDRAGEQYF.

The sample holds many counts of this clonotype. The V gene is TRBV7-2, the J gene TRBJ2-3; 7 nucleotides agree with TRBD2. V shed 0 bases, J shed 5 bases, and the junction held 8 bases outside the gene matches. Germline lookup yields CDR1 SGHTA and CDR2 FQGNSA. The CDR3 is 16 residues long. The CDR3 DNA reads TGTGCCAGCAGCTTAGCGGGAGCGGGGACGGGAGATACGCAGTATTTT. This sequence encodes CASSLAGAGTGDTQYF.

This clonotype was observed a few times. The chain links TRBV24-1 to TRBJ2-3, with TRBD1 identical over 7 bases. Germline V gene sequence: CDR1 KGHDR, CDR2 SFDVKD. Trimming cost V 0 bases and J 0 bases; bases outside gene matches: 2. The CDR3 runs to 16 residues. The CDR3 sequence is CATSDLRQGSTDTQYF. CDR3 DNA sequence: TGTGCCACCAGTGATTTGCGACAGGGAAGCACAGATACGCAGTATTTT.

This clonotype was counted ten times or more. The chain couples TRBV7-2 to TRBJ2-3; 14 nucleotides line up with TRBD2. Looked up from germline, CDR1 is SGHTA and CDR2 is FQGNSA. The CDR3 is made up of 16 amino acids. V dropped 5 bases and J dropped 4; count of bases not matched to a gene: 5. CDR3 DNA: TGTGCCAGCAGCATCGGGACTAGCGGGAGTTCAGATACGCAGTATTTT. It specifies CASSIGTSGSSDTQYF.

This clonotype came up a few times. The rearrangement links TRBV19 to TRBJ2-7; 7 bases map to TRBD2. The trim removed 3 bases at V and 6 bases at J, leaving 11 bases unmatched. CDR1 is LNHDA and CDR2 is SQIVND in the germline V gene (reference sequence). The CDR3 sequence is 15 residues long. The DNA of the CDR3 is TGTGCCAGTAGTATTGGCGGGAGCCCTTCGAGCGAGCAGTACTTC. Protein product: CASSIGGSPSSEQYF.

The V gene is TRBV5-4, the J gene TRBJ1-1, with TRBD1 as a possible D gene (5 bases). With 4 bases removed from V and 5 bases from J, the gap between germline ends came to 18 bases. From germline, CDR1 is SGHNT and CDR2 YYREEE (reference sequence). The CDR3 sequence is 15 residues long. The CDR3 DNA reads TGTGCCAGCAGCGATCAGGGTCTCGGAGGGACTGAAGCTTTCTTT. This gives the protein CASSDQGLGGTEAFF.

Details on this clonotype: The junction and the germline gene differ at one end; a read error may be behind it. The chain has TRBV4-1 and TRBJ2-1, with 14 positions matching TRBD2. Germline loops: CDR1 MGHRA, CDR2 YSYEKL. The CDR3 spans 15 residues. The CDR3 region is CASSQDPRGLAGGRF. CDR3 in DNA: TGCGCCAGCAGCCAAGATCCCAGAGGACTAGCGGGAGGTCGGTTC.

The chain employs TRBV10-3 and TRBJ1-1, with D uncertain. V was cut by 5 bases and J by 2 bases, with 12 bases left in between. The CDR3 has 14 amino acids. CDR1 is ENHRY and CDR2 is SYGVKD in the germline V gene. The CDR3 nucleotides are TGTGCCATCAGTAGACAACCTATAAACACTGAAGCTTTCTTT. Translating gives CAISRQPINTEAFF.

V usage is TRBV7-9 and J usage is TRBJ2-7, with D possibly being TRBD1 (6 bases). V lost 7 bases and J lost 2, with 21 bases in between. CDR1 and CDR2 from the germline V gene are SEHNR and FQNEAQ (reference sequence). CDR3 length: 16 amino acids. The CDR3 nucleotides are TGTGCCAGCACCCATAGTGGGAGACAGGCTACCTACGAGCAGTACTTC. Amino acids: CASTHSGRQATYEQYF.

This clonotype has only a few counts. V is TRBV7-2 and J is TRBJ2-5, with TRBD1 matching 7 bases. V shed 4 bases and J 8 bases; nucleotides not matched to a gene: 7. The CDR3 has 13 amino acids. Germline V gene lookup returns CDR1 SGHTA and CDR2 FQGNSA. CDR3 in amino acids: CASSYRQGGTQYF. Here the CDR3 DNA reads TGTGCCAGCAGCTACAGACAGGGCGGTACCCAGTACTTC.

The chain recombines TRBV28 with TRBJ1-1; D uncertain. Trimming shortened V by 4 bases and J by 2 bases, and 8 bases separated the two germline ends. CDR3 length equals 13 residues. Germline loops: CDR1 MDHEN, CDR2 SYDVKM. CDR3 nucleotide sequence: TGTGCCAGCAGTTGGTCCCGAAACACTGAAGCTTTCTTT. It codes for CASSWSRNTEAFF.